These 7 T cell receptor beta chains came from one sample sequenced in a study of T cells in Graves' hyperthyroidism and ophthalmopathy. RNA transcripts gave rise to amplified TCR beta CDR3 regions. HTBI primers drove first-round RT-PCR of the TCR CDR3. MiXCR, applied by TCRdb to the multiplex PCR reads, yields one record per CDR3 protein. The table records approximately 400,000 distinct CDR3 sequences, around 15% of them present only once. Sequenced material: blood. The receptors derive from a man aged 50 to 59 with Graves' ophthalmopathy.

There are many counts of this clonotype. This chain connects TRBV27 to TRBJ2-1, with TRBD1 matching 10 bases. The trim removed 4 bases at V and 8 bases at J, leaving 11 bases unmatched. The CDR3 runs to 16 residues. The germline gives CDR1 MNHEY, CDR2 SMNVEV (reference sequence). The CDR3 is CASSSSGQGGSDEQFF. The CDR3 DNA follows: TGTGCCAGCAGTTCATCCGGACAGGGGGGATCGGATGAGCAGTTCTTC.

This clonotype was counted a few times. V is TRBV20-1 and J is TRBJ2-5, with D unresolved. CDR1 DFQATT and CDR2 SNEGSKA come from the germline V gene (reference sequence). Trimming removed 1 base from V and 1 base from J, with 10 bases in between. The CDR3 covers 14 residues. The CDR3 sequence: CSARVSAAQETQYF. In nucleotides, the CDR3 is TGCAGTGCTAGAGTGTCAGCAGCCCAAGAGACCCAGTACTTC.

The chain links TRBV14 to TRBJ1-4; D is unclear. CDR3 length: 15 amino acids. Germline lookup yields CDR1 SGHDN and CDR2 FVKESK. V was clipped by 0 bases and J by 5 bases, with 10 bases between them. The DNA of the CDR3 is TGTGCCAGCAGCCAAGATTCAGGCAGAAATGAAAAACTGTTTTTT. Its translation: CASSQDSGRNEKLFF.

This clonotype has only a few counts. The genes are TRBV29-1 and TRBJ2-7; TRBD2 is a possible D gene (5 bases). The V gene's germline CDR1 is SQVTM and CDR2 ANQGSEA. This CDR3 is 14 amino acids long. V shed 4 bases and J shed 2 bases, with 15 bases lying between them. In DNA form, the CDR3 reads TGCAGCGTTGGGGTTAGCGCGCAAACCTACGAGCAGTACTTC. Translated, it gives CSVGVSAQTYEQYF.

The chain couples TRBV6-5 to TRBJ2-1, with 7 bases that match TRBD1. The CDR3 consists of 17 residues. Germline values: CDR1 MNHEY, CDR2 SVGAGI. V lost 0 bases, J lost 6 bases, and 11 bases stayed unmatched. CDR3 sequence: CASSYSMWSGGFNEQFF. The CDR3, as DNA: TGTGCCAGCAGTTACTCGATGTGGTCAGGGGGTTTCAATGAGCAGTTCTTC.

V and J are TRBV7-2 and TRBJ2-7, with TRBD1 matching over 7 bases. CDR3 length: 14 amino acids. V dropped 1 base and J dropped 4; count of bases not matched to a gene: 4. Germline CDR1 is SGHTA and CDR2 is FQGNSA. CDR3 sequence (DNA): TGTGCCAGCAGCTTAGAACAGGGGTTATACGAGCAGTACTTC. Its protein is CASSLEQGLYEQYF.

This clonotype was counted many times. The chain uses TRBV3-1 and TRBJ1-5; D remains ambiguous. V dropped 4 bases and J dropped 0 bases, with 7 bases sitting between them. Germline-derived CDR1 and CDR2 are LGHDT and YNNKEL (reference sequence). CDR3 size: 14 residues. The CDR3 loop is CASSPRNSNQPQHF. DNA for the CDR3: TGTGCCAGCAGCCCCAGGAATAGCAATCAGCCCCAGCATTTT.